Presented here are 11 T cell receptor beta chains from one specimen sequenced in a study of cytomegalovirus exposure and HLA in healthy donors. 60 Vbeta and 13 Jbeta primers were used in PCR. Data came from immunoSEQ multiplex PCR; TCRdb stores just in-frame clones and leaves some out. The sample data list 200,000 or so clones. Sequencing was performed on PBMCs. The receptor source for this set is a boy aged 5-17 years in good health and CMV-seronegative.

V usage is TRBV6-1 and J usage is TRBJ2-1, with 7 bases matching TRBD1. The V and J ends lost 7 bases and 6 bases, in that order; junction bases with no gene match: 3. The germline V gene encodes CDR1 MNHNS and CDR2 SASEGT. This CDR3 has 12 residues. The CDR3 spells CASKDRLNEQFF. The DNA of the CDR3 is TGTGCCAGCAAGGACAGGCTCAATGAGCAGTTCTTC.

V gene TRBV4-1 combines with J gene TRBJ1-1; D may be TRBD1 (6 bases). Trimming left V 6 bases short and J 3 bases short, with 14 bases between. Germline V gives CDR1 MGHRA, CDR2 YSYEKL. The CDR3 loop spans 14 amino acids. The CDR3 spells CASSFQGMDTEAFF. The CDR3 nucleotides read TGCGCCAGCAGTTTCCAGGGGATGGACACTGAAGCTTTCTTT.

The chain combines TRBV19 with TRBJ2-3; weak D call: TRBD2 (6 bases). The CDR3 is 12 amino acids. Germline V CDR1 and CDR2: LNHDA, SQIVND (reference sequence). V lost 8 bases and J lost 8, with 14 bases in between. In DNA form, the CDR3 reads TGTGCCAGTCGACCGGGGGATGGTACGCAGTATTTT. The encoded protein is CASRPGDGTQYF. The whole variable domain, remainder taken from reference TRBV19 and TRBJ2-3, is DGGITQSPKYLFRKEGQNVTLSCEQNLNHDAMYWYRQDPGQGLRLIYYSQIVNDFQKGDIAEGYSVSREKKESFPLTVTSAQKNPTAFYLCASRPGDGTQYFGPGTRLTVL.

V usage is TRBV13 and J usage is TRBJ1-2; tentative D call: TRBD1 (6 bases). V was shortened by 5 bases and J by 3 bases, with 25 bases between the two germline ends. The length of the CDR3 is 18 residues. Germline-derived CDR1 and CDR2 are PRHDT and FYEKMQ (reference sequence). CDR3 in amino acids: CASSQPGTPSPIDYGYTF. The CDR3 coding sequence is TGTGCCAGCAGCCAGCCAGGGACACCCAGCCCTATCGACTATGGCTACACCTTC.

The chain links TRBV4-1 to TRBJ1-1; 12 nucleotides match TRBD1. Germline V CDR1 and CDR2: MGHRA, YSYEKL. CDR3 length: 16 residues. After removal of 4 bases from V and 1 base from J, the junction contained 4 bases not matched to a gene. CDR3 protein: CASSRGQGAWNTEAFF. For the CDR3, the DNA is TGCGCCAGCAGCCGGGGACAGGGGGCTTGGAACACTGAAGCTTTCTTT.

The V call is TRBV7-9, the J call TRBJ1-3; D unresolved. This CDR3 has 13 amino acids. The V gene lost 3 bases and the J gene lost 4 bases, with 7 bases spanning the gap. Per germline, CDR1 SEHNR and CDR2 FQNEAQ (reference sequence). CDR3 protein: CASSFNTGNTIYF. The CDR3 DNA follows: TGTGCCAGCAGCTTTAATACAGGAAACACCATATATTTT.

V usage is TRBV4-1 and J usage is TRBJ2-1, with TRBD2 matching over 8 bases. The CDR3 length is 16 residues. J lost 8 bases, V lost 0 bases, and 9 bases had no gene match. Germline V gives CDR1 MGHRA, CDR2 YSYEKL. The chain's CDR3 is CASSQEKRGGLYEQFF. As DNA, the CDR3 is TGCGCCAGCAGCCAAGAAAAACGGGGGGGCCTCTATGAGCAGTTCTTC.

V is TRBV7-2 and J is TRBJ2-5; D gene uncertain. CDR1 and CDR2 from the germline V gene are SGHTA and FQGNSA. CDR3 length: 15 residues. The V end was cut by 0 bases, the J end by 5 bases, with 13 bases between. The CDR3 region has the DNA TGTGCCAGCAGCTTAGCCCTACGCAGGCTGGAGACCCAGTACTTC. Amino acids: CASSLALRRLETQYF.

The rearrangement links TRBV30 to TRBJ1-6; a weak D match, TRBD1 (6 bases). Trimming pared 8 bases from V and 0 bases from J, leaving 14 bases between. The CDR3 loop spans 15 amino acids. The germline V gene has CDR1 GTSNPN and CDR2 SVGIG (reference sequence). The CDR3 is CAQVSTGSYNSPLHF. CDR3 sequence (DNA): TGTGCCCAAGTGTCGACAGGCTCCTATAATTCACCCCTCCACTTT. Based on the CDR3 plus reference TRBV30 and TRBJ1-6, the full variable domain is SQTIHQWPATLVQPVGSPLSLECTVEGTSNPNLYWYRQAAGRGLQLLFYSVGIGQISSEVPQNLSASRPQDRQFILSSKKLLLSDSGFYLCAQVSTGSYNSPLHFGNGTRLTVT.

This chain uses TRBV10-3 with TRBJ2-3; TRBD1 agrees at 12 bases. With 4 bases clipped from V and 4 bases from J, the junction kept 3 bases outside the gene matches. The CDR3 is 15 residues long. Germline V gives CDR1 ENHRY, CDR2 SYGVKD. CDR3 in DNA: TGTGCCATCAGTGTGGGGACAGGGGGCGCAGATACGCAGTATTTT. Encoded protein: CAISVGTGGADTQYF.

The chain joins TRBV7-3 to TRBJ2-7; TRBD2 aligns across 7 bases. Germline CDR1 and CDR2: SGHTA and FQGTGA. The CDR3 is 14 amino acids. The V and J ends lost 2 bases and 0 bases, in that order; junction bases with no gene match: 1. The DNA of the CDR3 is TGTGCCAGCAGCTTATCGGGGGGCTCCTACGAGCAGTACTTC. Translated, it gives CASSLSGGSYEQYF.